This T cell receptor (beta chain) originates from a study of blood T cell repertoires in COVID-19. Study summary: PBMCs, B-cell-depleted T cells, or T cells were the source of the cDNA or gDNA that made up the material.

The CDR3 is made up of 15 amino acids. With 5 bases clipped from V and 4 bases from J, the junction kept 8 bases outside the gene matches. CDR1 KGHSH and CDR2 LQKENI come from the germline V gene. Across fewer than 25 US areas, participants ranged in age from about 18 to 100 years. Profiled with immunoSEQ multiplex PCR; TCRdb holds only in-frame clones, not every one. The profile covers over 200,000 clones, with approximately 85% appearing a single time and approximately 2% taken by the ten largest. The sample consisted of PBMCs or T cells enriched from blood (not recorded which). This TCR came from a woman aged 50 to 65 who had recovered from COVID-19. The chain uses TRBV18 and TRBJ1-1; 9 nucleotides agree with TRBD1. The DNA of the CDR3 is TGTGCCAGCTCAGGATCCGGGACAGGGCTCACTGAAGCTTTCTTT. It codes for CASSGSGTGLTEAFF. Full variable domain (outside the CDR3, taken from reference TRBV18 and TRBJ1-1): NAGVMQNPRHLVRRRGQEARLRCSPMKGHSHVYWYRQLPEEGLKFMVYLQKENIIDESGMPKERFSAEFPKEGPSILRIQQVVRGDSAAYFCASSGSGTGLTEAFFGQGTRLTVV.